What follows are 27 T cell receptor beta chains derived from one specimen sequenced in a study of T cell repertoires in cytomegalovirus infection. TCRdb fed the reads into MiXCR, producing one record per CDR3 protein. The table has about 260,000 distinct CDR3 sequences, roughly 9% seen once; the top ten hold around 16%. The sequencing input was PBMCs. These receptors were taken from a human donor in good health (CMV status not recorded). Some clones in this sample may be carry-over from other donors' samples.

This chain uses TRBV7-9 with TRBJ1-5; D not resolved. CDR3 length equals 12 residues. Per the germline V gene, CDR1 is SEHNR and CDR2 is FQNEAQ (reference sequence). Deletions cut 5 bases from V and 4 bases from J, with 6 bases between. The CDR3 loop reads CASSQNNQPQHF. CDR3 in DNA: TGTGCCAGCAGCCAAAATAATCAGCCCCAGCATTTT.

A few counts support this clonotype. The gene calls are TRBV6-5 and TRBJ2-3, with 7 bases that match TRBD1. The germline CDR1 and CDR2 sequences are MNHEY and SVGAGI. V lost 6 bases to trimming and J lost 1 base; unmatched junction nucleotides: 10. CDR3 length: 16 residues. The CDR3 protein is CASSGGTAWGTDTQYF. CDR3 sequence (DNA): TGTGCCAGCAGCGGTGGGACAGCCTGGGGCACAGATACGCAGTATTTT.

This clonotype was recorded many times. The chain uses TRBV7-2 and TRBJ2-7; TRBD2 matches at 9 bases. The CDR3 covers 16 residues. In germline, CDR1 is SGHTA, CDR2 FQGNSA. V gave up 5 bases and J gave up 4 bases; unmatched junction bases: 12. The CDR3 DNA reads as TGTGCCAGCAGCGCGGGGCGGGGGGGCGGTTTTTACGAGCAGTACTTC. It encodes CASSAGRGGGFYEQYF.

This clonotype was seen many times. The chain employs TRBV7-2 and TRBJ2-1; 10 nucleotides agree with TRBD1. V lost 0 bases to trimming and J lost 12 bases; unmatched junction nucleotides: 8. The CDR3 length is 15 residues. The germline CDR1 and CDR2 sequences are SGHTA and FQGNSA. DNA for the CDR3: TGTGCCAGCAGCTTAGCCGGGACAGGGGAGGTCGGGCAGTTCTTC. Amino acid sequence: CASSLAGTGEVGQFF.

This clonotype occurred many times. The chain uses TRBV7-8 and TRBJ2-7, with 10 bases identical to TRBD2. Per germline, CDR1 SGHVS and CDR2 FQNEAQ. The CDR3 spans 19 residues. J lost 0 bases, V lost 3 bases, and 14 bases had no gene match. The CDR3 sequence is CASSFKSRGLATFSYEQYF. The CDR3, as DNA: TGTGCCAGCAGCTTCAAGTCGCGGGGACTAGCGACTTTCTCCTACGAGCAGTACTTC. Variable domain in full (rest from reference TRBV7-8 and TRBJ2-7): GAGVSQSPRYKVAKRGQDVALRCDPISGHVSLFWYQQALGQGPEFLTYFQNEAQLDKSGLPSDRFFAERPEGSVSTLKIQRTQQEDSAVYLCASSFKSRGLATFSYEQYFGPGTRLTVT.

The chain carries TRBV7-2 and TRBJ2-1; 11 bases are shared with TRBD2. This CDR3 contains 17 residues. The ends lost 1 base at V and 7 bases at J; junction bases unmatched: 9. CDR1 is SGHTA and CDR2 is FQGNSA in the germline V gene. The CDR3 protein is CASSLEALAGGKNEQFF. The CDR3 DNA is TGTGCCAGCAGCTTAGAAGCTCTAGCGGGGGGTAAAAATGAGCAGTTCTTC.

This clonotype was seen at least ten times. V is TRBV7-2 and J is TRBJ2-7; D might be TRBD1 or TRBD2, each matching 5 bases. V was cut by 0 bases and J by 6 bases, with 12 bases left in between. Germline CDR1 reads SGHTA; CDR2 reads FQGNSA. The CDR3 contains 14 residues. The CDR3 nucleotides read TGTGCCAGCAGCTTAGCCCATCTTGGGGGCGAGCAGTACTTC. Its translation: CASSLAHLGGEQYF.

The rearrangement links TRBV30 to TRBJ2-5, with D maybe TRBD2 (6 bases). From germline, CDR1 is GTSNPN and CDR2 SVGIG (reference sequence). The CDR3 contains 11 residues. Trimming took 3 bases from V and 5 from J, leaving 7 bases between them. CDR3 loop: CAWSGGETQYF. CDR3 nucleotides: TGTGCCTGGAGCGGAGGGGAGACCCAGTACTTC. Filled out from reference TRBV30 and TRBJ2-5, the complete variable domain reads SQTIHQWPATLVQPVGSPLSLECTVEGTSNPNLYWYRQAAGRGLQLLFYSVGIGQISSEVPQNLSASRPQDRQFILSSKKLLLSDSGFYLCAWSGGETQYFGPGTRLLVL.

At least ten counts were recorded for this clonotype. V gene TRBV7-2 combines with J gene TRBJ2-2; 7 bases align to TRBD2. Germline values: CDR1 SGHTA, CDR2 FQGNSA. The V segment lost 5 bases and the J segment 0 bases; nucleotides outside the gene matches: 3. This CDR3 region has 15 residues. The CDR3: CASSVGLANTGELFF. The CDR3 DNA is TGTGCCAGCAGCGTCGGACTAGCGAACACCGGGGAGCTGTTTTTT. Supplemented by reference TRBV7-2 and TRBJ2-2, the full variable domain reads GAGVSQSPSNKVTEKGKDVELRCDPISGHTALYWYRQSLGQGLEFLIYFQGNSAPDKSGLPSDRFSAERTGGSVSTLTIQRTQQEDSAVYLCASSVGLANTGELFFGEGSRLTVL.

This clonotype occurred a few times. This chain connects TRBV5-1 to TRBJ2-7; TRBD1 agrees at 8 bases. CDR1 and CDR2 (germline): SGHRS, YFSETQ. The V and J ends lost 0 bases and 4 bases, in that order; junction bases with no gene match: 6. This CDR3 is 15 amino acids long. Here the CDR3 reads CASSLDQGAHYEQYF. The CDR3 DNA follows: TGCGCCAGCAGCTTGGACCAGGGGGCCCATTACGAGCAGTACTTC.

This clonotype was observed many times. V gene TRBV6-1 combines with J gene TRBJ1-1; D is uncertain. CDR3 length: 13 residues. Trimming took 7 bases from V and 0 from J, leaving 9 bases between them. Germline CDR1 and CDR2: MNHNS and SASEGT. The CDR3 spells CASKFTLNTEAFF. The CDR3 region has the DNA TGTGCCAGCAAGTTCACCTTGAACACTGAAGCTTTCTTT.

In this sample, this clonotype turned up many times. The CDR3 coding sequence is TGTGCCATCAGTGAGTCCCTAGCGGGAGCGGATACGCAGTATTTT. The encoded protein is CAISESLAGADTQYF. The chain couples TRBV10-3 to TRBJ2-3; 10 positions agree with TRBD2. This CDR3 has 15 residues. The V gene end was trimmed by 0 bases and the J gene end by 6 bases; junction bases not matched to a gene: 3. Germline V CDR1 and CDR2: ENHRY, SYGVKD.

This clonotype was counted between two and nine times. The J gene is TRBJ2-7, the V gene TRBV27; 8 bases line up with TRBD2. Trimming removed 0 bases from V and 1 base from J; junction bases left unmatched: 8. This CDR3 is built from 17 residues. CDR1 MNHEY and CDR2 SMNVEV come from the germline V gene (reference sequence). CDR3 residues: CASSLSWSSGFSYEQYF. The CDR3 nucleotides are TGTGCCAGCAGTTTATCGTGGTCTAGCGGGTTTTCCTACGAGCAGTACTTC.

This clonotype was found a few times. The V and J genes are TRBV19 and TRBJ2-1; a possible D gene is TRBD1 (5 bases). The CDR3 contains 13 residues. Germline V gene lookup returns CDR1 LNHDA and CDR2 SQIVND (reference sequence). The V end lost 1 base, the J end lost 5 bases, and 6 bases lay between the germline ends. CDR3 loop: CASSIVQDNEQFF. The CDR3 nucleotides read TGTGCCAGTAGTATAGTACAGGACAATGAGCAGTTCTTC.

This clonotype has ten or more counts. The J gene is TRBJ2-7, the V gene TRBV7-2; D uncertain. The CDR3 covers 13 residues. Between the trimmed V and J ends, which lost 5 bases and 2 bases, there was a span of 10 bases. Looked up from germline, CDR1 is SGHTA and CDR2 is FQGNSA. The chain's CDR3 is CASSPPATYEQYF. In DNA form, the CDR3 reads TGTGCCAGCAGCCCTCCCGCAACCTACGAGCAGTACTTC.

The V and J genes are TRBV29-1 and TRBJ2-2; TRBD1 is a possible D gene (6 bases). Between the trimmed V and J ends, which lost 4 bases and 1 base, there was a span of 19 bases. This CDR3 is 17 amino acids long. Germline V CDR1 and CDR2: SQVTM, ANQGSEA. The CDR3 nucleotides read TGCAGCGTTGGGGGGAACCCCGGGACACAGAACACCGGGGAGCTGTTTTTT. This sequence encodes CSVGGNPGTQNTGELFF.

Only a few counts were recorded for this clonotype. V is TRBV7-8 and J is TRBJ2-7, with D perhaps matching TRBD1 or TRBD2 (7 bases each). This CDR3 comprises 16 residues. Germline V gene sequence: CDR1 SGHVS, CDR2 FQNEAQ. The germline V and J ends were trimmed by 5 bases and 4 bases, with 21 bases remaining between them. CDR3 in amino acids: CASSPPTGQGGYEQYF. CDR3 in DNA: TGTGCCAGCAGCCCCCCCACTGGGCAGGGGGGGTACGAGCAGTACTTC.

This clonotype has just one count. The CDR3 spells CASSFPTGGKNNEQFF. The DNA of the CDR3 is TGTGCCAGCAGTTTCCCGACAGGGGGAAAGAACAATGAGCAGTTCTTC. The chain links TRBV28 to TRBJ2-1; the match to TRBD1 covers 9 bases. The CDR3 is made up of 16 amino acids. Per germline, CDR1 MDHEN and CDR2 SYDVKM. Unmatched junction bases numbered 8, after V lost 3 bases and J lost 5 bases.

This clonotype was detected ten times or more. This rearrangement joins TRBV27 to TRBJ2-5, with 7 bases aligning to TRBD1. CDR3 length: 13 residues. The V gene's germline CDR1 is MNHEY and CDR2 SMNVEV (reference sequence). Trimming removed 5 bases from V and 4 bases from J; junction bases left unmatched: 4. The CDR3 nucleotides read TGTGCCAGCAGTCCCTACAGGGGAGAGACCCAGTACTTC. The encoded protein is CASSPYRGETQYF.

About this clonotype itself: The CDR3 does not close with the conserved phenylalanine or tryptophan, likely indicating a read error. The chain employs TRBV7-9 and TRBJ1-2, with 9 positions matching TRBD1. The ends lost 5 bases at V and 5 bases at J; junction bases unmatched: 3. The CDR3 has 13 residues. CDR1 SEHNR and CDR2 FQNEAQ come from the germline V gene (reference sequence). The CDR3 DNA sequence: TGTGCCAGCAGCCCGGACAGGGGTTATGGCTACACCCTC. Protein product: CASSPDRGYGYTL.

This clonotype was seen at least ten times. CDR3 in DNA: TGTGCCAGCAGCCCGGCCGGGCACCAAGAGACCCAGTACTTC. Translation gives CASSPAGHQETQYF. The chain combines TRBV7-9 with TRBJ2-5, with D unclear. Germline values: CDR1 SEHNR, CDR2 FQNEAQ (reference sequence). V gave up 5 bases and J gave up 0 bases, with 10 bases separating them. The CDR3 runs to 14 residues.

In its sample, this clonotype was seen many times. The chain has TRBV19 and TRBJ2-7; D might be TRBD2 (5 bases). The CDR3 consists of 15 residues. V lost 6 bases, J lost 3 bases, and 18 bases lay in between. Germline lookup yields CDR1 LNHDA and CDR2 SQIVND (reference sequence). CDR3 bases: TGTGCCAGTAGGCTACACTATTCAGGAGGCTACGAGCAGTACTTC. Protein sequence: CASRLHYSGGYEQYF.

This clonotype has just a few counts. The chain recombines TRBV7-2 with TRBJ2-5; maybe TRBD1 (5 bases). The CDR3 has 16 amino acids. V gave up 1 base and J gave up 5 bases, with 17 bases separating them. The V gene's germline CDR1 is SGHTA and CDR2 FQGNSA. CDR3 DNA sequence: TGTGCCAGCAGCTTAGGGGCGGTATCAGGGCGCGAGACCCAGTACTTC. It encodes CASSLGAVSGRETQYF. Variable domain in full (rest from reference TRBV7-2 and TRBJ2-5): GAGVSQSPSNKVTEKGKDVELRCDPISGHTALYWYRQSLGQGLEFLIYFQGNSAPDKSGLPSDRFSAERTGGSVSTLTIQRTQQEDSAVYLCASSLGAVSGRETQYFGPGTRLLVL.

The table lists this clonotype with many counts. The chain combines TRBV27 with TRBJ1-5; D gene unclear. The CDR3 is made up of 16 amino acids. The ends were cut back, 6 bases at V and 0 bases at J, with 15 bases in the middle. Germline V gene sequence: CDR1 MNHEY, CDR2 SMNVEV (reference sequence). The CDR3 protein is CASSSEGRYSNQPQHF. DNA of the CDR3: TGTGCCAGCAGCTCAGAGGGTCGTTATAGCAATCAGCCCCAGCATTTT.

V and J are TRBV15 and TRBJ2-7; D possibly corresponds to TRBD1 (6 bases). The V gene's germline CDR1 is LNHNV and CDR2 YYDKDF (reference sequence). The CDR3 sequence is 14 residues long. V was pared by 1 base and J by 3 bases, with 10 bases between. The CDR3 is CATSRVGGYYEQYF. CDR3 sequence (DNA): TGTGCCACCAGCAGAGTAGGGGGTTACTACGAGCAGTACTTC.

The sample holds many counts of this clonotype. CDR3 coding DNA: TGTGCCAGCAGTGACCAGGGACGGACCGGGGAGCTGTTTTTT. Its protein is CASSDQGRTGELFF. This sequence joins TRBV25-1 and TRBJ2-2; D may be TRBD1 or TRBD2 (5 bases each). CDR1 and CDR2 (germline): MGHDK, SYGVNS. The CDR3 is 14 residues long. Trimming cost V 3 bases and J 5 bases, with 10 bases left between them.

This clonotype was observed at least ten times. This chain connects TRBV5-1 to TRBJ2-7, with D possibly matching TRBD2 (6 bases). V lost 0 bases and J 1 base, leaving 17 bases between the germline ends. This CDR3 region has 17 residues. From germline, CDR1 is SGHRS and CDR2 YFSETQ. The CDR3 sequence: CASSLEGGTRPSYEQYF. In nucleotides, the CDR3 is TGCGCCAGCAGCTTGGAGGGCGGGACGAGACCATCCTACGAGCAGTACTTC.